The sequence of this T cell receptor beta chain was determined in a study of shared clonotypes between healthy human individuals. Study overall: Donors were a couple of women and a few men aged 18 to 49. Study results and limitations: Around 5% was the fraction of naive CD4 clonotypes found shared across a few donors. Lower generation probabilities were found for non-shared clonotypes than for those shared by all four donors.

Profiling relied on immunoSEQ multiplex PCR, and the TCRdb table lists in-frame clones only, not all of them. The sample has just over 2,000,000 clones, approximately 94% seen once. CD45RO negativity and positive selection for CCR7 defined naive CD8 cells, a population that excluded terminally differentiated effector memory CD45RA+ cells. Healthy adults negative for HIV, lacking recent acute infections or vaccinations, served as donors. As for this clone: Antigen unknown. Other nucleotide sequences from this sample produce the same CDR3.

V lost 9 bases, J lost 3 bases, and 2 bases stayed unmatched. Germline V lookup: CDR1 SNHLY, CDR2 FYNNEI. This CDR3 contains 13 residues. The receptor was derived from a man younger than 30 in good health. Sequencing was carried out using naive CD8+ T cells sorted from blood. This chain uses TRBV2 with TRBJ2-1, with 10 bases fitting TRBD2. The CDR3 DNA reads as TGTGCCAGGAGGACTAGCGGCTACAATGAGCAGTTCTTC. Translation: CARRTSGYNEQFF.